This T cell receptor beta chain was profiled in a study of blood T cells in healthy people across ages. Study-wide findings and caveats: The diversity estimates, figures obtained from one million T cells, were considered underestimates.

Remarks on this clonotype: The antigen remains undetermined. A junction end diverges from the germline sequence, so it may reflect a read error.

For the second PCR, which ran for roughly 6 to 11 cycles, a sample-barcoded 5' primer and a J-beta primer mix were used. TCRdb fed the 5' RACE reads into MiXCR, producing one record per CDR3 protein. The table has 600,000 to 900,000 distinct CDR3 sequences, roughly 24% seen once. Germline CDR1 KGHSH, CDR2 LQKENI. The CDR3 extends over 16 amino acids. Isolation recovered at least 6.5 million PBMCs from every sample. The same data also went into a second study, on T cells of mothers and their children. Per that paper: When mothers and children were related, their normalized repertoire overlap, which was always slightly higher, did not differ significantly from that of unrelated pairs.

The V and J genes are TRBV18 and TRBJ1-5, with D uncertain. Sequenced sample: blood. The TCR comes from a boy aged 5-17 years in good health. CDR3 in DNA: TGTGCCAGCTCGCCACCGACAATCGATAGCAATCAGCCCCAGCATTTT. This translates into CASSPPTIDSNQPQHF.